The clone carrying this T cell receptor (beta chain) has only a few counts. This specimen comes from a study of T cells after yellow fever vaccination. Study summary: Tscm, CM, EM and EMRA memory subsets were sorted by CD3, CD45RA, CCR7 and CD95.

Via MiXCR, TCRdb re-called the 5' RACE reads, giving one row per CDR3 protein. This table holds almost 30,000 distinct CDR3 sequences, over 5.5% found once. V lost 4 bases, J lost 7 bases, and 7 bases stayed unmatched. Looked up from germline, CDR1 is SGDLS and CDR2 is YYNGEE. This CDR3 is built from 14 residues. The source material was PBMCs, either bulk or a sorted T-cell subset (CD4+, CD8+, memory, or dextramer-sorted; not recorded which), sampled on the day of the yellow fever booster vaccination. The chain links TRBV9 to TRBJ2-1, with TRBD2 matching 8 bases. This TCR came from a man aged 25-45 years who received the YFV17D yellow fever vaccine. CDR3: CASSPGLGQNEQFF. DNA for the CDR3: TGTGCCAGCAGCCCGGGACTAGGACAGAATGAGCAGTTCTTC.